Listed below are T cell receptor beta chains from one sample, sequenced in a study of tumor-infiltrating lymphocytes in primary liver carcinoma. In TCRdb, the multiplex PCR reads were re-called with MiXCR into one record per CDR3 protein. The table records 180,000 or so distinct CDR3 sequences, over 50% of them present only once. Sequencing input: peripheral blood. The receptors here all came from a man in his forties with primary liver carcinoma and hepatitis B virus infection. Each CDR3 is given with its conserved first and last residue. D genes are given only for firm matches. A clone size is listed for some rows: how often the clone was seen (once, few, many), or a class if it is expanded.

CDR3 protein: CTIRENSNQPQHF; CDR3 DNA: TGTACCATCAGGGAGAATAGCAATCAGCCCCAGCATTTT; V gene: TRBV10-3; D gene: NA; clone size: NA; J gene: TRBJ1-5
CDR3 protein: CARSLGTGGYYGYTF; CDR3 DNA: TGTGCCAGGAGCTTAGGGACAGGGGGGTACTATGGCTACACCTTC; V gene: TRBV7-2; D gene: TRBD1; clone size: NA; J gene: TRBJ1-2
CDR3 protein: CASSPHGGDIKHQETQYF; CDR3 DNA: TGTGCCAGCAGCCCCCACGGGGGGGACATTAAGCACCAAGAGACCCAGTACTTC; V gene: TRBV11-2; D gene: TRBD2; clone size: NA; J gene: TRBJ2-5
CDR3 protein: CASSRGSAYEQYF; CDR3 DNA: TGTGCCAGCAGCCGAGGGTCGGCCTACGAGCAGTACTTC; V gene: TRBV11-2; D gene: NA; clone size: many; J gene: TRBJ2-7
CDR3 protein: CASSYSSNEGASTEAFF; CDR3 DNA: TGTGCCAGCAGTTACTCGAGTAATGAGGGGGCGAGCACTGAAGCTTTCTTT; V gene: TRBV6-8; D gene: TRBD1; clone size: NA; J gene: TRBJ1-1
CDR3 protein: CASSQVRDTQYF; CDR3 DNA: TGTGCCAGCAGTCAAGTTAGGGATACGCAGTATTTT; V gene: TRBV6-6; D gene: NA; clone size: NA; J gene: TRBJ2-3
CDR3 protein: CASSHSVSGNTGELFF; CDR3 DNA: TGTGCCAGCAGTCACAGTGTTAGCGGGAACACCGGGGAGCTGTTTTTT; V gene: TRBV6-6; D gene: NA; clone size: once; J gene: TRBJ2-2
CDR3 protein: CASSRSGGSGRHYEQYF; CDR3 DNA: TGTGCCAGTAGCCGATCGGGGGGTAGCGGGAGGCACTACGAGCAGTACTTC; V gene: TRBV13; D gene: TRBD2; clone size: NA; J gene: TRBJ2-7
CDR3 protein: CASRNKRDVYNEQFF; CDR3 DNA: TGTGCCAGCAGAAATAAAAGGGACGTTTACAATGAGCAGTTCTTC; V gene: TRBV6-2/TRBV6-3; D gene: NA; clone size: NA; J gene: TRBJ2-1
CDR3 protein: CASSWRELQFF; CDR3 DNA: TGTGCCAGCAGTTGGCGGGAGCTGCAGTTCTTC; V gene: TRBV12-3/TRBV12-4; D gene: TRBD2; clone size: few; J gene: TRBJ2-1
CDR3 protein: CASSLRLDSYNEQFF; CDR3 DNA: TGTGCCAGCAGTTTAAGACTAGACTCCTACAATGAGCAGTTCTTC; V gene: TRBV12-3/TRBV12-4; D gene: NA; clone size: NA; J gene: TRBJ2-1
CDR3 protein: CANSGELAPDYEHYF; CDR3 DNA: TGTGCCAACAGCGGCGAGTTGGCTCCAGACTACGAGCACTACTTC; V gene: TRBV11-2; D gene: NA; clone size: NA; J gene: TRBJ2-7
CDR3 protein: CASMSGKDTGELFF; CDR3 DNA: TGTGCCAGCATGAGTGGTAAGGACACCGGGGAGCTGTTTTTT; V gene: TRBV5-4; D gene: NA; clone size: NA; J gene: TRBJ2-2
CDR3 protein: CSCASGPSNEKLFF; CDR3 DNA: TGCAGCTGCGCCTCAGGACCAAGTAATGAAAAACTGTTTTTT; V gene: TRBV29-1; D gene: NA; clone size: NA; J gene: TRBJ1-4
CDR3 protein: CASSHDDRAYSEQFF; CDR3 DNA: TGCGCCAGCAGCCACGACGACAGGGCATACAGTGAGCAGTTCTTC; V gene: TRBV4-1; D gene: TRBD1; clone size: once; J gene: TRBJ2-1
CDR3 protein: CAISESGGGDTEAFF; CDR3 DNA: TGTGCCATCAGTGAGTCAGGGGGCGGGGACACTGAAGCTTTCTTT; V gene: TRBV10-3; D gene: TRBD1; clone size: few; J gene: TRBJ1-1
CDR3 protein: CATLAAPNTGELFF; CDR3 DNA: TGTGCCACCTTAGCGGCTCCGAACACCGGGGAGCTGTTTTTT; V gene: TRBV28; D gene: NA; clone size: few; J gene: TRBJ2-2
CDR3 protein: CASSLSRITDTQYF; CDR3 DNA: TGCGCCAGCAGCTTGAGCAGGATCACAGATACGCAGTATTTT; V gene: TRBV5-1; D gene: NA; clone size: NA; J gene: TRBJ2-3
CDR3 protein: CASRPGSYEQYF; CDR3 DNA: TGTGCCAGCAGGCCGGGCAGTTACGAGCAGTACTTC; V gene: TRBV11-3; D gene: NA; clone size: NA; J gene: TRBJ2-7
CDR3 protein: CASSLIVVEAQYF; CDR3 DNA: TGTGCCAGCAGCTTAATAGTGGTAGAGGCCCAGTACTTC; V gene: TRBV11-2; D gene: NA; clone size: few; J gene: TRBJ2-5
CDR3 protein: CASSLGGIGRLDGEQFF; CDR3 DNA: TGTGCCAGCAGCTTAGGGGGTATCGGGAGATTAGACGGTGAGCAGTTCTTC; V gene: TRBV11-2; D gene: NA; clone size: NA; J gene: TRBJ2-1
CDR3 protein: CASSYPPFSGSVSEQSF; CDR3 DNA: TGTGCCAGCAGTTACCCTCCCTTTAGCGGGAGCGTGAGTGAGCAGTCCTTC; V gene: TRBV6-5; D gene: TRBD2; clone size: NA; J gene: TRBJ2-1
CDR3 protein: CASSSGVSGNTIYF; CDR3 DNA: TGTGCCAGCAGTTCGGGGGTCTCTGGAAACACCATATATTTT; V gene: TRBV12-3/TRBV12-4; D gene: NA; clone size: few; J gene: TRBJ1-3
CDR3 protein: CASSQTTSALPREQYF; CDR3 DNA: TGCGCCAGCAGCCAAACGACTAGCGCCCTGCCTAGGGAGCAGTACTTC; V gene: TRBV4-1; D gene: TRBD2; clone size: NA; J gene: TRBJ2-7
CDR3 protein: CASNLEGPEERTGELFF; CDR3 DNA: TGTGCCAGCAATTTGGAGGGACCGGAGGAACGCACCGGGGAGCTGTTTTTT; V gene: TRBV12-3/TRBV12-4; D gene: NA; clone size: NA; J gene: TRBJ2-2
CDR3 protein: CASSHERGSTDTQYF; CDR3 DNA: TGTGCCAGCAGCCACGAACGGGGAAGCACAGATACGCAGTATTTT; V gene: TRBV6-6; D gene: NA; clone size: NA; J gene: TRBJ2-3
CDR3 protein: CSVDEEGGETQYF; CDR3 DNA: TGCAGCGTTGACGAAGAGGGAGGAGAGACCCAGTACTTC; V gene: TRBV29-1; D gene: NA; clone size: NA; J gene: TRBJ2-5
CDR3 protein: CASSPADRGPYEQYF; CDR3 DNA: TGTGCCAGCAGTCCCGCCGACAGGGGACCGTACGAGCAGTACTTC; V gene: TRBV12-3/TRBV12-4; D gene: TRBD1; clone size: NA; J gene: TRBJ2-7
CDR3 protein: CASSDQPQYF; CDR3 DNA: TGTGCCAGCAGTGACCAGCCCCAGTATTTT; V gene: TRBV6-1; D gene: NA; clone size: NA; J gene: TRBJ2-3
CDR3 protein: CASSFSYTHYF; CDR3 DNA: TGTGCCAGCAGCTTCTCGTATACGCACTATTTT; V gene: TRBV11-2; D gene: NA; clone size: NA; J gene: TRBJ2-3
CDR3 protein: CASSQPGAKGYEQYF; CDR3 DNA: TGCGCCAGCAGCCAACCCGGGGCTAAGGGGTACGAGCAGTACTTC; V gene: TRBV4-1; D gene: NA; clone size: few; J gene: TRBJ2-7
CDR3 protein: CAWNAGELYGYTF; CDR3 DNA: TGTGCCTGGAACGCCGGCGAACTCTATGGCTACACTTTC; V gene: TRBV30; D gene: NA; clone size: NA; J gene: TRBJ1-2
CDR3 protein: CASSQVDRAVNEQYF; CDR3 DNA: TGTGCCAGCAGCCAAGTGGACAGGGCGGTAAACGAGCAGTACTTC; V gene: TRBV4-2; D gene: TRBD1; clone size: NA; J gene: TRBJ2-7
CDR3 protein: CASNPRASRDEQFF; CDR3 DNA: TGTGCCAGCAACCCCAGGGCTAGCAGAGATGAGCAGTTCTTC; V gene: TRBV6-5; D gene: NA; clone size: NA; J gene: TRBJ2-1
CDR3 protein: CSVQGSATNEKLFF; CDR3 DNA: TGCAGCGTCCAGGGATCAGCAACTAATGAAAAACTGTTTTTT; V gene: TRBV29-1; D gene: NA; clone size: NA; J gene: TRBJ1-4
CDR3 protein: CASSLLTGEQETQYF; CDR3 DNA: TGTGCCAGCAGTTTGCTAACAGGGGAACAGGAGACCCAGTACTTC; V gene: TRBV28; D gene: TRBD1; clone size: NA; J gene: TRBJ2-5
CDR3 protein: CASSVRGGEETQYF; CDR3 DNA: TGTGCCAGCAGTGTGCGGGGGGGGGAAGAGACCCAGTACTTC; V gene: TRBV25-1; D gene: TRBD2; clone size: NA; J gene: TRBJ2-5
CDR3 protein: CASSLNLTSGYTYEQYF; CDR3 DNA: TGTGCCAGCAGCTTAAATCTGACTAGCGGGTACACCTACGAGCAGTACTTC; V gene: TRBV11-2; D gene: TRBD2; clone size: NA; J gene: TRBJ2-7
CDR3 protein: CASSFGLAGGGTDTQYF; CDR3 DNA: TGTGCCAGCAGCTTTGGACTAGCGGGGGGAGGCACAGATACGCAGTATTTT; V gene: TRBV11-2; D gene: TRBD2; clone size: NA; J gene: TRBJ2-3
CDR3 protein: CASSFRDEQFF; CDR3 DNA: TGTGCCAGCAGTTTTAGAGATGAGCAGTTCTTC; V gene: TRBV28; D gene: NA; clone size: NA; J gene: TRBJ2-1
CDR3 protein: CASRPLAGAETQYF; CDR3 DNA: TGTGCCAGCAGACCACTAGCGGGAGCAGAGACCCAGTACTTC; V gene: TRBV12-3/TRBV12-4; D gene: TRBD2; clone size: few; J gene: TRBJ2-5
CDR3 protein: CASSQAGTGENYGYTF; CDR3 DNA: TGCGCCAGCAGCCAGGCCGGGACAGGGGAGAACTATGGCTACACCTTC; V gene: TRBV4-1; D gene: TRBD1; clone size: NA; J gene: TRBJ1-2
CDR3 protein: CASSQMRGGSGANVLTF; CDR3 DNA: TGCGCCAGCAGCCAAATGAGAGGTGGCTCTGGGGCCAACGTCCTGACTTTC; V gene: TRBV4-1; D gene: NA; clone size: NA; J gene: TRBJ2-6
CDR3 protein: CAISEGPPSTICF; CDR3 DNA: TGTGCCATCAGTGAGGGGCCCCCTTCCACCATATGTTTT; V gene: TRBV10-3; D gene: NA; clone size: NA; J gene: TRBJ1-3